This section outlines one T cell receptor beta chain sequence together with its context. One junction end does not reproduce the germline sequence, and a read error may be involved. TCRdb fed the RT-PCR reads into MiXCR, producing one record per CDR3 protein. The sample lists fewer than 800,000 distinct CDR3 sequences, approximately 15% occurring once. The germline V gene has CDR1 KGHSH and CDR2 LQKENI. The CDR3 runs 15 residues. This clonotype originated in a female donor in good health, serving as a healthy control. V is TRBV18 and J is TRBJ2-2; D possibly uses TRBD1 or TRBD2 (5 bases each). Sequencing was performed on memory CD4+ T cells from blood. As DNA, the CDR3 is TGTGCCAGCTCACCGGGACGGCTGAACACCGGGAAGCTGTTTTTT. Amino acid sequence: CASSPGRLNTGKLFF.